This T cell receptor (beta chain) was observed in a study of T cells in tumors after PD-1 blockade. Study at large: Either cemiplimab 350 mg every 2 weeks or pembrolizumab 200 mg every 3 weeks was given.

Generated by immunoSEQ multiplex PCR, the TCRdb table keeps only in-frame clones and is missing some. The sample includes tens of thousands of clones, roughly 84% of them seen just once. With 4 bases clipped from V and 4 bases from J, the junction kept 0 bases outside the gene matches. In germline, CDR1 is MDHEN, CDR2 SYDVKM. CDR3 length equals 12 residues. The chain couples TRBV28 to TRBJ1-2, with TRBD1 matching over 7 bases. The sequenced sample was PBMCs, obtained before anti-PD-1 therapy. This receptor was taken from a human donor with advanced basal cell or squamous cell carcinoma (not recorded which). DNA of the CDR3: TGTGCCAGCAGTTGGACAGGCTATGGCTACACCTTC. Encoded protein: CASSWTGYGYTF.